This TCR beta chain was identified during a study of human T cells and chemical hapten exposure. Regarding this clonotype: A junction end diverges from the germline sequence, so it may reflect a read error.

TCRdb re-analysed the RACE reads in MiXCR, keeping a single row per CDR3 protein. The sample has about 120,000 distinct CDR3 sequences, roughly 14% seen once; the top ten hold 2.8%. Indicated time point: pre-sensitization, week 0. Treatment given: therapeutic diphenylcyclopropenone sensitization with weekly scalp DPC. The TCR was taken from a woman aged 18-30 years with alopecia areata. Some clones in this sample may be carry-over from other donors' samples. Sequencing used whole blood, obtained in connection with sensitization to the hapten diphenylcyclopropenone (DPC).

The CDR3 here is CTSSFTRGGARDTQYF. In DNA form, the CDR3 reads TGTACCAGCAGCTTCACTCGCGGGGGGGCCCGGGATACGCAGTATTTT. The chain is built from TRBV11-2 and TRBJ2-3; TRBD2 aligns across 9 bases. The length of the CDR3 is 16 residues. Germline V lookup: CDR1 SGHAT, CDR2 FQNNGV.